These 2 T cell receptor beta chains share one sample of origin, sequenced in a study of T cell responses to AZD1222 COVID-19 vaccine. Data came from immunoSEQ multiplex PCR; TCRdb stores just in-frame clones and leaves some out. Here the sample spans 150,000 to 200,000 clones, 92% being singletons. Sequencing was performed on peripheral blood, taken on day 0 of AZD1222 vaccination. The receptors derive from an adult in good health.

The chain joins TRBV6-4 to TRBJ1-1; D not resolved. Trimming took 6 bases from V and 1 from J, leaving 12 bases between them. The CDR3 totals 14 residues. Germline assignment: CDR1 MRHNA and CDR2 SNTAGT. The CDR3 region has the DNA TGTGCCAGCAGAGCTCAGTCTGCGAACACTGAAGCTTTCTTT. Its protein is CASRAQSANTEAFF.

The CDR3 DNA follows: TGTGCCAGCAGCCAAGGCGACAGGAGATGGTACTACGAGCAGTACTTC. It yields the protein CASSQGDRRWYYEQYF. This chain joins TRBV3-1 (or the pseudogene TRBV3-2) and TRBJ2-7, with TRBD1 as a possible D gene (6 bases). The CDR3 loop spans 16 amino acids. The V end lost 1 base, the J end lost 3 bases, and 16 bases lay between the germline ends. The germline CDR1 and CDR2 sequences are LGHDT and YNNKEL (reference sequence).